The sample holds many counts of the clone carrying this T cell receptor (beta chain). Its antigen is still unknown. This sample stems from a study of T cells after yellow fever vaccination. MiXCR, applied by TCRdb to the 5' RACE reads, yields one record per CDR3 protein. The sample holds roughly 49,000 distinct CDR3 sequences, 7.4% seen once. Study-level results: Clonotype sharing between CD4 and CD8 compartments was small. It was the secondary response that reached its peak faster, day 5 versus 15, but it was weaker.

The clonotype was recovered from a man aged 18 to 29 who received the YFV17D yellow fever vaccine. Material: CD8+ T cells sorted from PBMCs, obtained less than 18 days after the first yellow fever vaccination.

Written as DNA, the CDR3 is TGTGCCACCCTCGGGGGGTTCGGTCAGCCCCAGCATTTT. Amino acids: CATLGGFGQPQHF. V and J are TRBV28 and TRBJ1-5; D perhaps matches TRBD1 (5 bases). The ends were cut back, 10 bases at V and 6 bases at J, with 16 bases in the middle. Per germline, CDR1 MDHEN and CDR2 SYDVKM. The CDR3 length is 13 residues.